This TCR beta chain was sequenced for a study of T cells after yellow fever vaccination. Study-wide findings and caveats: Sorted repertoires could include abundant contaminating clonotypes from bulk cells. A small proportion of clonotypes was detected in both the CD4 and CD8 compartments.

Production of TCR cDNA was by 5'RACE template switching, which also added a universal primer site and UMIs. TCRdb itself ran the 5' RACE reads through MiXCR, one entry per CDR3 protein. The sample lists around 300,000 distinct CDR3 sequences, roughly 4.3% seen once, with under 30% in the top ten. At least ten counts were recorded for this clonotype. Its specificity is not known. The CDR3 sequence is 18 residues long. Trimming cost V 1 base and J 6 bases, with 23 bases left between them. CDR1 and CDR2 from the germline V gene are SGHVS and FQNEAQ. The V and J genes are TRBV7-8 and TRBJ2-3, with D maybe TRBD2 (6 bases). The clonotype comes from a man aged 18 to 29 who received the YFV17D yellow fever vaccine. This specimen consisted of PBMCs, obtained 5 days after the yellow fever booster vaccination. CDR3: CASSLGRIRDGGRDTQYF. Here the CDR3 DNA reads TGTGCCAGCAGCTTAGGAAGAATACGGGACGGAGGGCGCGATACGCAGTATTTT.